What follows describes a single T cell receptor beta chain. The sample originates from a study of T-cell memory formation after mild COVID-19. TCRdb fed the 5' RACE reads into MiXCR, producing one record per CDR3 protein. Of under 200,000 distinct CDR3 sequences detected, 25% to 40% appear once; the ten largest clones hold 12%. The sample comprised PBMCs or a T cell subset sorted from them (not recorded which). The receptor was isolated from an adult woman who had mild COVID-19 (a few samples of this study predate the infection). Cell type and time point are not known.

CDR3 in amino acids: CASSQRQGGETQYF. The CDR3 DNA reads as TGTGCCAGCAGCCAGCGGCAGGGAGGAGAGACCCAGTACTTC. The chain links TRBV14 to TRBJ2-5, with D possibly TRBD2 on 6 matching bases. Trimming pared 3 bases from V and 4 bases from J, leaving 12 bases between. The germline V gene has CDR1 SGHDN and CDR2 FVKESK. The CDR3 is made up of 14 amino acids.